This TCR beta chain appears in the sequencing data of a study of blood T cell repertoires in COVID-19. About the research overall: Sample material is recorded as cDNA or gDNA derived from T cells, B-cell-depleted T cells, or PBMCs.

Germline loops: CDR1 LNHDA, CDR2 SQIVND (reference sequence). This CDR3 has 13 residues. V was trimmed by 7 bases and J by 5 bases, leaving 14 bases between them. Per the study methods: Amplification of reference gene primers provided the estimated nucleated cell counts. Only in-frame clones appear in the TCRdb table, and some are missing; sequencing was by immunoSEQ multiplex PCR. The DNA gave D and trimming, while V, J and clone size come from that table. Of 200,000 to 250,000 clones listed, approximately 82% are singletons. The rearrangement links TRBV19 to TRBJ1-1; D may be TRBD1 (5 bases). This TCR was recovered from a woman aged 40 to 50 with acute or convalescent COVID-19. The sequenced material came from peripheral blood. Here the CDR3 reads CASTRDFGTEAFF. CDR3 in DNA: TGTGCCAGTACCCGGGACTTTGGGACTGAAGCTTTCTTT.